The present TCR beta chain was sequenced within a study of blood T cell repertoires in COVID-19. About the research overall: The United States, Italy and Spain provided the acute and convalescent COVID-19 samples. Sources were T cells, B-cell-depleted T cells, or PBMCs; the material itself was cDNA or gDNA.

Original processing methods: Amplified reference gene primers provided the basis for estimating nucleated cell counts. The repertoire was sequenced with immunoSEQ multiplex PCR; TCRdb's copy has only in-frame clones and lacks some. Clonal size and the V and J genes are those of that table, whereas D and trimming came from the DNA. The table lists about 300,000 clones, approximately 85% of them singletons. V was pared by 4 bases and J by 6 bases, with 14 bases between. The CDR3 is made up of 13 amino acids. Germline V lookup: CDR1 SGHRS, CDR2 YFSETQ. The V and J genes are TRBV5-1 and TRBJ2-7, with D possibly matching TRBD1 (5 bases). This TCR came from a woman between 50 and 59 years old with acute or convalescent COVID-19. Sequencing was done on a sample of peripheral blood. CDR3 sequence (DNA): TGCGCCAGCAGCCGGAATAGGGGCAGCGAGCAGTACTTC. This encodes CASSRNRGSEQYF.